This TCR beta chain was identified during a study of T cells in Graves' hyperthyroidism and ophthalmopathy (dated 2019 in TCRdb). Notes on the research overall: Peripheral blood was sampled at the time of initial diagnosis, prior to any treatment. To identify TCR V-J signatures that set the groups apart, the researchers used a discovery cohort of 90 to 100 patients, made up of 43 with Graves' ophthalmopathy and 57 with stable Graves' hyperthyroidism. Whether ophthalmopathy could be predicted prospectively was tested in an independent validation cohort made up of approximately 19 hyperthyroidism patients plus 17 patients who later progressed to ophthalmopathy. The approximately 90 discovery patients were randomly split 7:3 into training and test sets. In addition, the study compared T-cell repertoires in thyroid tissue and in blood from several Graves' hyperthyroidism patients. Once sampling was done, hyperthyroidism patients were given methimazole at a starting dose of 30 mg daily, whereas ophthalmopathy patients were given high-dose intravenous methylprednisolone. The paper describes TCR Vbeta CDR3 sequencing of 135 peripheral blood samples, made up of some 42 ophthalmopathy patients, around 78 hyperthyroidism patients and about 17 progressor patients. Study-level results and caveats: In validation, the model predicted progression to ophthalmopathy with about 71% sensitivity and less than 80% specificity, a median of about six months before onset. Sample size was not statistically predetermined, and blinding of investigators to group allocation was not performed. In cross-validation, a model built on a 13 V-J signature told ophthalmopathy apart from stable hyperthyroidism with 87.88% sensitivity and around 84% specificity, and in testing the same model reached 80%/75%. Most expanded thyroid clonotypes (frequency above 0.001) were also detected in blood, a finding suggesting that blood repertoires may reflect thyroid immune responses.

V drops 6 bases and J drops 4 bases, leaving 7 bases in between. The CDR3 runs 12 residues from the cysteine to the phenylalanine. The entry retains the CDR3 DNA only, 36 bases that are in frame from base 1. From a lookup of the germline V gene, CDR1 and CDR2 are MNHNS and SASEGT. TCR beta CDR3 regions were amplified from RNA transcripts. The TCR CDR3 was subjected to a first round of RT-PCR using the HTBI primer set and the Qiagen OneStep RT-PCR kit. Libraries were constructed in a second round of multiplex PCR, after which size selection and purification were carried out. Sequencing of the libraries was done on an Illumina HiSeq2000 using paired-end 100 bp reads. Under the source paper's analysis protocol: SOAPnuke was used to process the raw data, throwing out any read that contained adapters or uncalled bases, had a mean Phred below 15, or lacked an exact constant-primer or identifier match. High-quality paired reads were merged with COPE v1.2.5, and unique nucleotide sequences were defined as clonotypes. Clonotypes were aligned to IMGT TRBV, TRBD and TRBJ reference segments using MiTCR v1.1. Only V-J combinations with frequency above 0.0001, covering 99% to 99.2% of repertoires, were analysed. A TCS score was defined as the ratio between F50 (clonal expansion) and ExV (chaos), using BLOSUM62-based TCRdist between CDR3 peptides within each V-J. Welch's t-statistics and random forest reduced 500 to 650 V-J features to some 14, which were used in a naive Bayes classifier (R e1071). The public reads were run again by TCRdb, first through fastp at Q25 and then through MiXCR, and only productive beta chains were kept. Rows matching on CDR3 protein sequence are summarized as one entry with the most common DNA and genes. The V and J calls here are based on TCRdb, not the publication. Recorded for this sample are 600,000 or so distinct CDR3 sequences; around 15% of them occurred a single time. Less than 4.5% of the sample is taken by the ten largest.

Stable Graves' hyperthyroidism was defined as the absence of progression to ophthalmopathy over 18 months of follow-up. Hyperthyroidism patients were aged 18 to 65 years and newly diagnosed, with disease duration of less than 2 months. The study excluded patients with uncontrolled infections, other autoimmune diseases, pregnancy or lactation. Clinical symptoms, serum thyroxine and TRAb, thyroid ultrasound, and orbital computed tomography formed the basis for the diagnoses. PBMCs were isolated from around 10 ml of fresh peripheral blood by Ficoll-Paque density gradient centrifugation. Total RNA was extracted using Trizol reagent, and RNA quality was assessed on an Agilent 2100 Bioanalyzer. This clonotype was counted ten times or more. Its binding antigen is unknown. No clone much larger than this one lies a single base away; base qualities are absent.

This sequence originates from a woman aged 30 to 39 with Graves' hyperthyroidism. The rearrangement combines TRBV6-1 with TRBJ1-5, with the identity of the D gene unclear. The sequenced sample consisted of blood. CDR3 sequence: CASSAANQPQHF. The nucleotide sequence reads TGTGCCAGCAGCGCAGCAAATCAGCCCCAGCATTTT.